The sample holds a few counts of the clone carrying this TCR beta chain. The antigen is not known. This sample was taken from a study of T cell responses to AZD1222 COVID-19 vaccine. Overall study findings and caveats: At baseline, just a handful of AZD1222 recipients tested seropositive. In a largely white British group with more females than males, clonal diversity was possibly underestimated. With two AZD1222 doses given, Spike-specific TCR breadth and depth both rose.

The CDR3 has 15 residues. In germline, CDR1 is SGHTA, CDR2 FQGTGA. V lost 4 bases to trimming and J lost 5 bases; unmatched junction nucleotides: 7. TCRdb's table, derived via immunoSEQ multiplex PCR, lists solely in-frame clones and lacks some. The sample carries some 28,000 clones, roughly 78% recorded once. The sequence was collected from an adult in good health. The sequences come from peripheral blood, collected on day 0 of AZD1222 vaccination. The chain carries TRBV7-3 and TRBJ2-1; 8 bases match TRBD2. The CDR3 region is CASSSLAEKNNEQFF. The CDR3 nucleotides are TGTGCCAGCAGCTCACTAGCGGAAAAAAACAATGAGCAGTTCTTC. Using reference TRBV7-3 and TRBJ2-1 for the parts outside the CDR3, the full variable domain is GAGVSQTPSNKVTEKGKYVELRCDPISGHTALYWYRQSLGQGPEFLIYFQGTGAADDSGLPNDRFFAVRPEGSVSTLKIQRTERGDSAVYLCASSSLAEKNNEQFFGPGTRLTVL.